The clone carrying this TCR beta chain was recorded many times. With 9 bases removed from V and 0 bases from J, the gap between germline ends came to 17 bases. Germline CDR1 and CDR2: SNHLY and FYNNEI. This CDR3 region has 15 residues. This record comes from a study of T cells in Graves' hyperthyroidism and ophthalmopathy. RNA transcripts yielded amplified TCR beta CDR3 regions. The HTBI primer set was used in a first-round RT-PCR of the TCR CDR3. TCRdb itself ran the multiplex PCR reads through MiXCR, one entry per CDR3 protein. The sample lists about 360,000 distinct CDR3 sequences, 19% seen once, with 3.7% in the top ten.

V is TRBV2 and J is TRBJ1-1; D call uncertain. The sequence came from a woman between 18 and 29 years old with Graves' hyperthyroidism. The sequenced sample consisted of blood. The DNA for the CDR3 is TGTGCCAGAACGGACGGATTTTGGATGAACACTGAAGCTTTCTTT. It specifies CARTDGFWMNTEAFF.